This T cell receptor beta chain emerged from a study of shared clonotypes between healthy human individuals (dated by TCRdb to the early 2020s). Looking at the study overall: Two women and three men aged 18 to 49 years were included in the cohort. For each donor, CD4 naive and CD4 memory were each given three plates, CD8 naive was given two plates, and CD8 memory was given one plate. To estimate repertoire size and how much clonotypes are shared between individuals, the study performed deep sequencing of blood TCR repertoires from 4 to 6 healthy adults. Libraries were prepared and TCR repertoires were sequenced by different laboratories using diverse techniques, in order to increase sequencing depth and limit assay-specific biases. Each donor's leukapheresis produced roughly between about 0.8 and 10 billion PBMCs.

In the germline V gene, CDR1 corresponds to KGHSH and CDR2 to LQKENI. From the cysteine up to the phenylalanine, the CDR3 has a length of 13 residues. Only the CDR3 region is kept as DNA, spanning 39 bases read in frame from base 1. The junction carries 12 bases between V and J, which are trimmed by 6 bases and 4 bases respectively. In regard to this clone: The antigen this receptor binds is unknown. Per-base quality was not reported, and no clone a single base away is much larger than it. Distinct nucleotide sequences in the sample also encode this CDR3.

Overall study outcomes, separate from this receptor: Higher generation probabilities were observed for clonotypes shared by all four sorted-subset donors than for non-shared clonotypes. Even with the large sequencing depth, rarefaction of the sorted-subset datasets indicated that sequencing was incomplete. The small number of donors limited the genetic and exposure-history diversity represented. Larger estimated clonotype richness was generally found for naive subsets than for memory subsets. Roughly 5.2% of naive CD4, around 3.6% of naive CD8, around 2.3% of memory CD4, and roughly 0.4% of memory CD8 clonotypes were shared across several donors. Pairwise subsampling led to the expectation that sequencing depth would affect the degree of clonotype sharing among donors. Sampling was restricted to blood, and TCR repertoires in tissue are likely to differ from TCR repertoires in blood.

Using the deep immunoSEQ assay, multiplex PCR amplified TCR CDR3 regions from genomic DNA. Extracted genomic DNA from each cell subset was spread evenly across all wells of several immunoSEQ 96-well plates, with each plate serving as a replicate. For sorted subsets, 150 to 250 ng genomic DNA, equal to 30,000 to 35,000 T cell genomes, was loaded into each replicate PCR. The purified libraries were quantified using a Qubit 3.0 fluorometer, sized with a Bioanalyzer 2100, and then quantified again using the KAPA Library Quantification kit. Every immunoSEQ 96-well plate was sequenced on a separate single-read 150-cycle Illumina NextSeq 550 flow cell. For the original study's pipeline: Because only junctional sequences without quality scores were contained in the immunoSEQ output, filtering matching that applied to full-length reads could not be performed. Sequences were annotated with PyIR, a Python wrapper for IgBLAST v1.9, and V/J genes and CDR3 were assigned using IMGT germline references. Reads were removed for weak V/J assignments (E-value above 1e-6), missing CDR3, stop codons, out-of-frame junctions, or ambiguous translated residues. V3J clonotypes were defined as sequences sharing the same inferred V gene, J gene, and CDR3 amino acid sequence. The percentage overlap between two repertoires was calculated by dividing the number of shared unique clonotypes by the size of the smaller repertoire. Repertoire richness was assessed with RTK rarefaction, the Chao1 estimator, and Recon v2.1 estimates of unobserved clonotypes. Generation probabilities for all TCRbeta clonotypes obtained by the gDNA method from a handful of donors were computed using OLGA. TCRdb obtained this table from immuneACCESS and retained in-frame rearrangements with V and J assigned. These tables miss some clones; where compared with another copy, unresolved V genes account for less than half of the shortfall, and the remainder is unexplained. V, J and clone size are taken as reported in that table, and D and trimming were inferred from the DNA itself. The sample contains millions of clones, roughly 95% of them found a single time. 0.13% of the sample comes from the top ten.

The donors were healthy, HIV-negative adults with no recently reported acute infections or vaccinations. Every donor was a Caucasian adult living in Nashville, Tennessee, USA. Magnetic negative selection was used to enrich CD4+ T cells, after which naive cells were positively selected on CD45RA and the negative fraction became the memory subset. After blood collection by leukapheresis, PBMCs were isolated using Ficoll-Histopaque density gradient centrifugation and then cryopreserved in the vapor phase of liquid nitrogen. Analytical flow cytometry was used to check the purity and quantity of every magnetically sorted T cell population. Genomic DNA was isolated from each sorted fraction and quantified by UV absorbance on a Nanodrop 2000c.

This chain is built from TRBV18 and TRBJ2-5; D gene: possibly TRBD2, on 6 matching bases. Sequencing was done on a sample of naive CD4+ T cells sorted from blood. The cell subset or site label on this specimen signifies: CD45RA+ positively selected. This TCR was recovered from a man in his late teens or twenties in good health. The CDR3 protein is CASSPGVGETQYF. The DNA sequence is given as TGTGCCAGCTCCCCGGGGGTAGGAGAGACCCAGTACTTC.